The 13 T cell receptor beta chains below all came from one sample that was sequenced in a study of siplizumab effects on memory and regulatory T cells. The table came from immunoSEQ multiplex PCR; TCRdb's copy has only in-frame clones and leaves some out. Here the sample spans about 50,000 clones, roughly 87% being singletons. What was sequenced was naive CD8+ T cells sorted from blood. These receptors all stem from a human donor in good health.

J is TRBJ2-2 and V is TRBV10-1; TRBD2 might be the D (5 bases). The V end was cut by 5 bases, the J end by 5 bases, with 12 bases between. Germline V gene data show CDR1 as WNHNN and CDR2 as SYGVQD (reference sequence). This CDR3 has 14 residues. CDR3 DNA sequence: TGCGCCAGCAGTATACGGACTGCAACCGGGGAGCTGTTTTTT. Translation: CASSIRTATGELFF.

This chain connects TRBV10-1 to TRBJ1-6; D not resolved. Germline V gene lookup returns CDR1 WNHNN and CDR2 SYGVQD (reference sequence). The V and J ends lost 3 bases and 7 bases respectively, with 4 bases between them. The CDR3 contains 12 residues. CDR3 nucleotides: TGCGCCAGCAGTGAATCGAATTCACCCCTCCACTTT. It codes for CASSESNSPLHF.

On this clone itself: Relative to the germline gene, one junction end is altered; a read error may explain this. The V and J genes are TRBV25-1 and TRBJ1-6; D remains unclear. CDR1 and CDR2 (germline): MGHDK, SYGVNS. This CDR3 region has 13 residues. The chain's CDR3 is CASGDTLNSPLHF. The DNA of the CDR3 is TGTGCCAGCGGTGACACCCTAAATTCACCCCTCCACTTT.

This clone was picked up one time. This chain uses TRBV29-1 with TRBJ1-2; D gene unclear. The CDR3 is 16 amino acids. The V gene's germline CDR1 is SQVTM and CDR2 ANQGSEA. With 2 bases removed from V and 0 bases from J, the gap between germline ends came to 16 bases. The DNA of the CDR3 is TGCAGCGTTGAATTTTTCTCACCGAGAGCTAACTATGGCTACACCTTC. Translation gives CSVEFFSPRANYGYTF.

This clone was counted once. The chain couples TRBV9 to TRBJ2-3; D remains ambiguous. From germline, CDR1 is SGDLS and CDR2 YYNGEE. The CDR3 length is 19 residues. V was clipped by 4 bases and J by 0 bases, with 24 bases between them. For the CDR3, the DNA is TGTGCCAGCAGCACCGGTGGCAGAGAGGACCCCGACAGCACAGATACGCAGTATTTT. Encoded protein: CASSTGGREDPDSTDTQYF.

This chain links TRBV6-5 with TRBJ1-1; unclear D gene. The CDR3 runs to 13 residues. The germline V gene encodes CDR1 MNHEY and CDR2 SVGAGI. V was shortened by 10 bases and J by 4 bases, with 16 bases between the two germline ends. The CDR3 sequence is CATLDSHRTEAFF. The CDR3 coding sequence is TGTGCCACCCTGGACTCTCACCGCACTGAAGCTTTCTTT.

The V and J genes are TRBV29-1 and TRBJ2-6; D might be TRBD2 (6 bases). Per germline, CDR1 SQVTM and CDR2 ANQGSEA. The CDR3 loop spans 16 amino acids. V was clipped by 5 bases and J by 4 bases, with 18 bases between them. The CDR3 protein is CSVQGLEWAGANVLTF. DNA of the CDR3: TGCAGCGTTCAGGGACTCGAATGGGCAGGGGCCAACGTCCTGACTTTC.

The gene calls are TRBV4-1 and TRBJ2-7; possibly TRBD1 for D (5 bases). V was clipped by 4 bases and J by 2 bases, with 9 bases between them. In germline, CDR1 is MGHRA, CDR2 YSYEKL. CDR3 length: 13 amino acids. The CDR3 sequence: CASSLGPAYEQYF. As DNA, the CDR3 is TGCGCCAGCAGCCTGGGGCCCGCCTACGAGCAGTACTTC.

The chain has TRBV19 and TRBJ1-2; possibly TRBD1 for D (6 bases). The V end was cut by 9 bases, the J end by 3 bases, with 11 bases between. This CDR3 spans 12 amino acids. From germline, CDR1 is LNHDA and CDR2 SQIVND (reference sequence). This CDR3 is CASFGTYYGYTF. Written as DNA, the CDR3 is TGTGCCAGCTTCGGGACATACTATGGCTACACCTTC.

DNA of the CDR3: TGTGCCAGCAGTCTCCAGGGATCCTACGAGCAGTACTTC. Residues: CASSLQGSYEQYF. V is TRBV27 and J is TRBJ2-7; D is possibly TRBD1 (5 bases). Germline V gene data show CDR1 as MNHEY and CDR2 as SMNVEV (reference sequence). The germline V and J ends were trimmed by 5 bases and 1 base, with 9 bases remaining between them. There are 13 residues in the CDR3.

V and J are TRBV15 and TRBJ2-5, with D possibly called TRBD1 or TRBD2 (6 bases each). The CDR3 is 15 amino acids. Trimming stripped 2 bases from V and 2 bases from J, with 12 bases between. Germline lookup yields CDR1 LNHNV and CDR2 YYDKDF (reference sequence). The CDR3 DNA reads TGTGCCACCAGCAGATGGCGGGACAAACAAGAGACCCAGTACTTC. This translates into CATSRWRDKQETQYF.

The V gene is TRBV19, the J gene TRBJ2-2; D unclear. V was pared by 3 bases and J by 5 bases, with 10 bases between. This CDR3 is built from 14 residues. CDR1 and CDR2 from the germline V gene are LNHDA and SQIVND (reference sequence). The DNA for the CDR3 is TGTGCCAGTAGTATTTCTGGAGTTACCGGGGAGCTGTTTTTT. Its translation: CASSISGVTGELFF.

The chain recombines TRBV5-1 with TRBJ2-7; 13 nucleotides line up with TRBD2. There are 15 residues in the CDR3. Germline V gene data show CDR1 as SGHRS and CDR2 as YFSETQ. V trimming: 4 bases; J trimming: 4 bases; junction bases outside the gene matches: 5. The CDR3 DNA reads as TGCGCCAGCAGCGACGGACTAGCGGGAGCGTACGAGCAGTACTTC. Translating gives CASSDGLAGAYEQYF.